Each of the 30 T cell receptor beta chains below was sequenced from the same sample in a study of radiotherapy plus CTLA-4 blockade in lung cancer. Produced via immunoSEQ multiplex PCR; TCRdb's table is partial and in-frame only. The data hold around 85,000 clones, with approximately 86% observed a single time. The sample in question was peripheral blood, obtained from a patient treated with radiotherapy plus ipilimumab. The receptors here all came from a human donor with non-small cell lung cancer who had a partial response to radiotherapy plus ipilimumab.

The rearrangement uses TRBV15 and TRBJ2-1, with 10 positions matching TRBD2. Losses at the gene ends were 1 base for V and 8 bases for J; bases not matched to a gene: 5. CDR3 length: 15 amino acids. Germline CDR1 and CDR2: LNHNV and YYDKDF (reference sequence). DNA of the CDR3: TGTGCCACCAGCAGAGGTAGCGGGAGGTTTGATGAGCAGTTCTTC. Residues: CATSRGSGRFDEQFF.

The CDR3 spells CASSEGLSPINEQFF. The CDR3 coding sequence is TGTGCCAGCAGCGAGGGGCTAAGCCCCATAAATGAGCAGTTCTTC. This chain joins TRBV9 and TRBJ2-1, with a possible D match to TRBD1 (5 bases). Trimming shortened V by 3 bases and J by 7 bases, and 17 bases separated the two germline ends. This CDR3 is built from 15 residues. The germline CDR1 and CDR2 sequences are SGDLS and YYNGEE.

Only a few counts were recorded for this clone. J is TRBJ1-1 and V is TRBV18, with D unclear. CDR3 length equals 12 residues. The V gene's germline CDR1 is KGHSH and CDR2 LQKENI. The V end lost 5 bases, the J end lost 5 bases, and 9 bases lay between the germline ends. DNA for the CDR3: TGTGCCAGCTCAGAGGGAATTACTGAAGCTTTCTTT. Translating gives CASSEGITEAFF.

The chain carries TRBV10-3 and TRBJ2-3; 14 bases agree with TRBD2. Germline V gene data show CDR1 as ENHRY and CDR2 as SYGVKD. The trim removed 2 bases at V and 5 bases at J, leaving 9 bases unmatched. The CDR3 sequence is 18 residues long. The CDR3 coding sequence is TGTGCCATCAGTGAGACGCGACTAGCGGGAGGGCCAGGAGATACGCAGTATTTT. It specifies CAISETRLAGGPGDTQYF.

This chain uses TRBV9 with TRBJ2-6; a weak D match, TRBD1 (6 bases). V was trimmed by 4 bases and J by 1 base, leaving 9 bases between them. The CDR3 covers 15 residues. In germline, CDR1 is SGDLS, CDR2 YYNGEE. The CDR3 DNA is TGTGCCAGCAGCCTAACAGGGTCTGGGGCCAACGTCCTGACTTTC. This codes for CASSLTGSGANVLTF.

This clone has only one observation. The chain has TRBV4-3 and TRBJ2-1; 9 nucleotides match TRBD2. V lost 1 base and J lost 4; bases outside the gene matches: 8. This CDR3 has 17 amino acids. The V gene's germline CDR1 is LGHNA and CDR2 YSLEER. CDR3 in DNA: TGCGCCAGCAGCCAAGGACCTGGACTAGCGCTTTACAATGAGCAGTTCTTC. The encoded protein is CASSQGPGLALYNEQFF.

This sequence joins TRBV30 and TRBJ1-1; D gene unclear. Germline V gene data show CDR1 as GTSNPN and CDR2 as SVGIG (reference sequence). Trimming stripped 3 bases from V and 9 bases from J, with 14 bases between. There are 12 residues in the CDR3. The CDR3 nucleotides are TGTGCCTGGAGGCGTCCCGGGAGTAAAGCTTTCTTT. Protein product: CAWRRPGSKAFF.

The J gene is TRBJ2-3, the V gene TRBV7-3, with 14 bases aligning to TRBD2. The germline V gene has CDR1 SGHTA and CDR2 FQGTGA. V shed 5 bases, J shed 4 bases, and the junction held 8 bases outside the gene matches. The CDR3 extends over 17 amino acids. The CDR3 here is CASSPTSGRARPDTQYF. As DNA, the CDR3 is TGTGCCAGCAGCCCGACTAGCGGGAGGGCCCGACCAGATACGCAGTATTTT.

The J gene is TRBJ1-1, the V gene TRBV6-1; D ambiguous. Trimming took 5 bases from V and 0 from J, leaving 7 bases between them. The CDR3 contains 13 residues. Germline CDR1 and CDR2: MNHNS and SASEGT. CDR3 residues: CASSTHLNTEAFF. CDR3 nucleotide sequence: TGTGCCAGCAGTACTCACCTGAACACTGAAGCTTTCTTT.

The V call is TRBV6-1, the J call TRBJ2-1, with unresolved D. Per the germline V gene, CDR1 is MNHNS and CDR2 is SASEGT. V was clipped by 2 bases and J by 16 bases, with 18 bases between them. The CDR3 loop spans 13 amino acids. The CDR3 reads CASSESLALEIFF. The DNA for the CDR3 is TGTGCCAGCAGTGAAAGCTTGGCTCTAGAGATCTTCTTC.

In this sample, this clone turned up a few times. The chain uses TRBV7-9 and TRBJ1-1, with 8 bases lining up with TRBD1. V shed 4 bases and J 12 bases; nucleotides not matched to a gene: 7. Germline values: CDR1 SEHNR, CDR2 FQNEAQ (reference sequence). CDR3 length: 12 residues. The CDR3 sequence: CASSSRDRKTFF. CDR3 in DNA: TGTGCCAGCAGCTCCCGGGACAGGAAGACTTTCTTT.

The chain uses TRBV6-1 and TRBJ1-4, with D possibly TRBD1 on 5 matching bases. Germline lookup yields CDR1 MNHNS and CDR2 SASEGT. The CDR3 runs to 15 residues. Trimming took off 2 bases at V and 7 bases at J, with 14 bases between the two ends. In DNA form, the CDR3 reads TGTGCCAGCAGTGAACCGCGGGGCCGCGGTGAAAAACTGTTTTTT. Protein sequence: CASSEPRGRGEKLFF.

The chain is built from TRBV7-9 and TRBJ2-1, with 11 bases aligning to TRBD1. This CDR3 spans 14 amino acids. V dropped 3 bases and J dropped 8; count of bases not matched to a gene: 3. Germline CDR1 and CDR2: SEHNR and FQNEAQ (reference sequence). The CDR3 coding sequence is TGTGCCAGCAGCTTGGACAGGGGGCGTGATGAGCAGTTCTTC. Translation gives CASSLDRGRDEQFF.

V and J are TRBV27 and TRBJ1-5; 8 nucleotides agree with TRBD1. The germline V gene has CDR1 MNHEY and CDR2 SMNVEV (reference sequence). CDR3 size: 15 residues. V was pared by 8 bases and J by 7 bases, with 13 bases of the junction left unmatched. Here the CDR3 DNA reads TGTGCCAGCTCGACAGGGGTCGTAGGAGGACAGCCCCAGCATTTT. Protein product: CASSTGVVGGQPQHF.

This clone was seen just once. V gene TRBV5-5 combines with J gene TRBJ1-1, with a possible D match to TRBD1 (6 bases). Germline V CDR1 and CDR2: SGHKS, YYEKEE (reference sequence). Deletions cut 2 bases from V and 0 bases from J, with 14 bases between. There are 16 residues in the CDR3. For the CDR3, the DNA is TGTGCCAGCAGCTTAACCGGGACACCAATGAACACTGAAGCTTTCTTT. Translation: CASSLTGTPMNTEAFF.

This clone was observed a few times. This chain joins TRBV11-2 and TRBJ2-3; D remains ambiguous. The V end lost 5 bases, the J end lost 9 bases, and 9 bases lay between the germline ends. Germline CDR1 reads SGHAT; CDR2 reads FQNNGV. The CDR3 runs to 11 residues. CDR3 sequence: CASSPSYTQYF. CDR3 DNA: TGTGCCAGCAGCCCCAGTTACACGCAGTATTTT.

V is TRBV15 and J is TRBJ2-3; tentative D call: TRBD1 (5 bases). Trimming stripped 5 bases from V and 2 bases from J, with 14 bases between. Looked up from germline, CDR1 is LNHNV and CDR2 is YYDKDF (reference sequence). CDR3 length: 15 amino acids. The CDR3: CATSGEGALTDTQYF. The CDR3 nucleotides read TGTGCCACCAGCGGGGAAGGGGCTCTCACAGATACGCAGTATTTT.

The chain couples TRBV5-1 to TRBJ2-3, with a weak D call TRBD1 (7 bases). The CDR3 is made up of 15 amino acids. The V gene's germline CDR1 is SGHRS and CDR2 YFSETQ. The V and J ends lost 7 bases and 3 bases respectively, with 18 bases between them. The CDR3 DNA follows: TGCGCCAGCCACCCAGGGGGGACCACTACAGATACGCAGTATTTT. This translates into CASHPGGTTTDTQYF.

J is TRBJ2-5 and V is TRBV4-1, with 7 bases identical to TRBD1. V gave up 1 base and J gave up 5 bases; unmatched junction bases: 10. CDR3 length equals 16 residues. CDR1 MGHRA and CDR2 YSYEKL come from the germline V gene. The CDR3 reads CASSQGEKGALETQYF. CDR3 nucleotides: TGCGCCAGCAGCCAAGGGGAGAAGGGGGCCTTGGAGACCCAGTACTTC.

The CDR3 reads CASSQDSLAGTYEQYF. CDR3 nucleotide sequence: TGTGCCAGCAGCCAAGATTCTTTAGCGGGGACCTACGAGCAGTACTTC. The chain employs TRBV14 and TRBJ2-7, with TRBD2 identical over 8 bases. The CDR3 runs to 16 residues. J gave up 2 bases and V 0 bases, and 6 bases lay outside the gene matches. Germline V gene lookup returns CDR1 SGHDN and CDR2 FVKESK.

The gene calls are TRBV6-5 and TRBJ2-6, with unresolved D. The CDR3 consists of 13 residues. CDR1 MNHEY and CDR2 SVGAGI come from the germline V gene. The V gene lost 2 bases and the J gene lost 4 bases, with 3 bases spanning the gap. DNA for the CDR3: TGTGCCAGCAGTTACGCGGGGGCCAACGTCCTGACTTTC. Amino acid sequence: CASSYAGANVLTF.

The V gene is TRBV7-2, the J gene TRBJ2-1; 14 nucleotides align to TRBD2. Trimming cost V 4 bases and J 8 bases; bases outside gene matches: 7. Germline V gene lookup returns CDR1 SGHTA and CDR2 FQGNSA. The CDR3 runs 16 residues. DNA for the CDR3: TGTGCCAGCAGCTGGGGACTAGCGGGAGCCACCCATGAGCAGTTCTTC. It yields the protein CASSWGLAGATHEQFF.

The rearrangement links TRBV27 to TRBJ2-3; 12 nucleotides align to TRBD2. The CDR3 has 16 residues. Germline CDR1 is MNHEY and CDR2 is SMNVEV (reference sequence). Germline trimming cut 2 bases from V and 3 bases from J; bases unmatched to any gene: 3. The CDR3 coding sequence is TGTGCCAGCAGTTTAATTACTAGCGGGGGGACAGATACGCAGTATTTT. Protein sequence: CASSLITSGGTDTQYF.

The chain links TRBV28 to TRBJ2-1; weak D call: TRBD1 (5 bases). This CDR3 is built from 17 residues. The V end lost 1 base, the J end lost 8 bases, and 21 bases lay between the germline ends. The germline V gene encodes CDR1 MDHEN and CDR2 SYDVKM. The CDR3 region is CASSLSLDKLHVDEQFF. The CDR3 DNA follows: TGTGCCAGCAGTTTATCGCTGGACAAACTACATGTCGATGAGCAGTTCTTC.

This chain links TRBV5-1 with TRBJ2-1; 11 bases align to TRBD2. Trimming at V came to 3 bases and at J to 4 bases, leaving 6 bases not matched to a gene. This CDR3 has 16 amino acids. CDR1 is SGHRS and CDR2 is YFSETQ in the germline V gene. CDR3 in amino acids: CASSWLAGGLYNEQFF. Here the CDR3 DNA reads TGCGCCAGCAGCTGGTTAGCGGGAGGGTTGTACAATGAGCAGTTCTTC.

This chain joins TRBV6-5 and TRBJ1-2, with D unresolved. The germline CDR1 and CDR2 sequences are MNHEY and SVGAGI. V was clipped by 4 bases and J by 4 bases, with 10 bases between them. This CDR3 has 13 residues. The CDR3 sequence is CASSLSRGYGYTF. CDR3 nucleotide sequence: TGTGCCAGCAGTTTAAGTCGGGGCTATGGCTACACCTTC.

CDR3 bases: TGTGCCAGCAGTTACGGGCTAGCAGAGGAGCAGTACGTC. The encoded protein is CASSYGLAEEQYV. V and J are TRBV6-6 and TRBJ2-7; a possible D gene is TRBD2 (5 bases). The CDR3 has 13 residues. Germline lookup yields CDR1 MNHNY and CDR2 SVGAGI (reference sequence). V lost 2 bases to trimming and J lost 7 bases, with 12 bases between them.

V usage is TRBV30 and J usage is TRBJ2-3; D is possibly TRBD1 (5 bases). CDR1 is GTSNPN, CDR2 SVGIG, per germline (reference sequence). The CDR3 sequence is 13 residues long. The V end was cut by 5 bases, the J end by 3 bases, with 12 bases between. The CDR3 loop is CAWGKGWTDTQYF. The CDR3 nucleotides are TGTGCCTGGGGGAAGGGGTGGACAGATACGCAGTATTTT.

The chain couples TRBV7-8 to TRBJ2-7; 7 nucleotides align to TRBD2. The CDR3 totals 14 residues. V gave up 1 base and J gave up 3 bases; unmatched junction bases: 3. Germline CDR1 SGHVS, CDR2 FQNEAQ. CDR3 in DNA: TGTGCCAGCAGCTTAGGCGGGAGCCTCTACGAGCAGTACTTC. Protein: CASSLGGSLYEQYF.

The chain joins TRBV6-5 to TRBJ1-1; perhaps TRBD1 as D (5 bases). CDR1 and CDR2 (germline): MNHEY, SVGAGI. This CDR3 is 13 amino acids long. Trimming pared 6 bases from V and 1 base from J, leaving 9 bases between. The CDR3: CASSLQGNTEAFF. CDR3 nucleotide sequence: TGTGCCAGCAGCCTTCAGGGGAACACTGAAGCTTTCTTT.